This TCR beta chain was obtained from a study of blood T cell repertoires in COVID-19. Study-level background: PBMCs, B-cell-depleted T cells, or T cells were the source of the cDNA or gDNA that made up the material.

The CDR3 runs to 14 residues. Trimming cost V 6 bases and J 6 bases; bases outside gene matches: 7. The germline V gene encodes CDR1 ENHRY and CDR2 SYGVKD. In the study's own analysis: Researchers report that nucleated cell counts were estimated from reference gene primer amplification. Sequencing was performed with immunoSEQ multiplex PCR; in TCRdb, only in-frame clones are kept and a portion is missing. V and J calls and clone size are those listed in that table; D and trimming were worked out from the DNA. This table holds about 50,000 clones, about 75% found once. The chain carries TRBV10-3 and TRBJ1-2; the match to TRBD1 covers 10 bases. The receptor was isolated from a man aged 45-65 years with active or convalescent COVID-19. What was sequenced was peripheral blood. The CDR3 DNA reads TGTGCCATCAGCCTCGGACAGGGGGAGGATGGCTACACCTTC. It encodes CAISLGQGEDGYTF.